The present TCR beta chain was sequenced within a study of T cells in Graves' hyperthyroidism and ophthalmopathy. At least ten counts were recorded for this clonotype. The CDR3 regions of TCR beta were amplified from RNA transcripts. Carried out on the TCR CDR3, a first-round RT-PCR used the HTBI primer set. TCRdb re-called the multiplex PCR reads through MiXCR, storing one row per CDR3 protein. The table lists about 640,000 distinct CDR3 sequences, around 15% of them singletons. Diagnoses rested on clinical symptoms, serum thyroxine and TRAb, thyroid ultrasound and orbital computed tomography. V lost 5 bases, J lost 0 bases, and 5 bases stayed unmatched. The germline V gene encodes CDR1 SGHTA and CDR2 FQGNSA. The CDR3 is 17 residues long.

The receptor's source is a woman aged 45-65 years with Graves' ophthalmopathy. The chain recombines TRBV7-2 with TRBJ1-6; TRBD1 matches at 9 bases. Sequenced material: blood. CDR3 amino acids: CASSPRQGVSYNSPLHF. In nucleotides, the CDR3 is TGTGCCAGCAGCCCACGACAGGGGGTCTCCTATAATTCACCCCTCCACTTT.